The 11 T cell receptor beta chains below come from one sample, sequenced in a study of T cell repertoires in cytomegalovirus infection. Each CDR3 protein is one row after TCRdb ran MiXCR on the reads. The sample carries roughly 77,000 distinct CDR3 sequences, 3.5% to 4% recorded once. The sample was PBMCs. The receptors shown here come from a human donor in good health (CMV status not recorded). Some clones in this sample may be carry-over from other donors' samples.

The rearrangement uses TRBV7-2 and TRBJ1-2, with D maybe TRBD1 (6 bases). CDR1 is SGHTA, CDR2 FQGNSA, per germline. Trimming took 5 bases from V and 8 from J, leaving 12 bases between them. CDR3 size: 12 residues. In DNA form, the CDR3 reads TGTGCCAGCAGCCATTACAGGGACGGCTACACCTTC. Encoded protein: CASSHYRDGYTF.

This clonotype was counted ten times or more. The chain recombines TRBV7-2 with TRBJ2-3, with 7 bases aligning to TRBD1. Germline assignment: CDR1 SGHTA and CDR2 FQGNSA. The CDR3 contains 14 residues. V shed 6 bases, J shed 6 bases, and the junction held 9 bases outside the gene matches. The CDR3 loop reads CASSYDRVLDTQYF. As DNA, the CDR3 is TGTGCCAGCAGTTACGACAGGGTTTTGGATACGCAGTATTTT.

This clonotype was seen repeatedly, ten times or more. DNA of the CDR3: TGTGCCAGCAGCTTAGGGGGTCGGAACGTGGCTTTCTTT. Amino acid sequence: CASSLGGRNVAFF. The chain employs TRBV11-1 and TRBJ1-1; D not certain. CDR1 is SGHAT, CDR2 FQDESV, per germline (reference sequence). The CDR3 loop spans 13 amino acids. V was pared by 1 base and J by 11 bases, with 14 bases between.

This clonotype was recorded at least ten times. The chain is built from TRBV7-4 and TRBJ1-1; D gene unclear. CDR3 size: 13 residues. V lost 5 bases to trimming and J lost 4 bases, with 11 bases between them. Per the germline V gene, CDR1 is SGHVT and CDR2 is SQSDAQ. DNA of the CDR3: TGTGCCAGCAGCCCCGAATGGAGCACTGAAGCTTTCTTT. This encodes CASSPEWSTEAFF.

This clonotype was counted ten times or more. The chain couples TRBV19 to TRBJ2-4; weak D call: TRBD1 (5 bases). The germline CDR1 and CDR2 sequences are LNHDA and SQIVND (reference sequence). The CDR3 totals 13 residues. Between the trimmed V and J ends, which lost 3 bases and 8 bases, there was a span of 11 bases. The CDR3 loop is CASSITGSDIQYF. CDR3 nucleotide sequence: TGTGCCAGTAGTATCACAGGTTCGGACATTCAGTACTTC.

This clonotype was seen repeatedly, ten times or more. The chain recombines TRBV2 with TRBJ2-1; no reliable D call. Germline-derived CDR1 and CDR2 are SNHLY and FYNNEI. This CDR3 has 15 residues. V gave up 3 bases and J gave up 3 bases, with 12 bases separating them. In DNA, the CDR3 is TGTGCCAGCAGTGATGTTCAGTTCTTCTACAATGAGCAGTTCTTC. Its translation: CASSDVQFFYNEQFF.

In its sample, this clonotype was seen many times. The J gene is TRBJ2-5, the V gene TRBV5-4; TRBD1 agrees at 8 bases. The ends lost 0 bases at V and 3 bases at J; junction bases unmatched: 7. CDR1 is SGHNT and CDR2 is YYREEE in the germline V gene (reference sequence). The CDR3 has 16 amino acids. Here the CDR3 DNA reads TGTGCCAGCAGCTTGGGCAGGGGGCGCCCAGAAGAGACCCAGTACTTC. Protein sequence: CASSLGRGRPEETQYF.

In this sample, this clonotype turned up many times. The genes are TRBV7-2 and TRBJ2-7; 10 bases fit TRBD2. From germline, CDR1 is SGHTA and CDR2 FQGNSA. With V trimmed by 6 bases and J by 2 bases, 7 bases remained unmatched. The CDR3 is 15 residues long. The chain's CDR3 is CASSFPSGGTYEQYF. In DNA form, the CDR3 reads TGTGCCAGCAGTTTTCCTAGCGGGGGCACCTACGAGCAGTACTTC.

This clonotype was seen at least ten times. The V and J genes are TRBV19 and TRBJ2-5; D is possibly TRBD2 (5 bases). Germline lookup yields CDR1 LNHDA and CDR2 SQIVND (reference sequence). V lost 8 bases and J 4 bases, leaving 20 bases between the germline ends. The CDR3 runs 15 residues. CDR3 loop: CASYYGERNRETQYF. The CDR3 nucleotides read TGTGCCAGTTATTACGGGGAGAGGAATCGAGAGACCCAGTACTTC. The full variable domain, its missing parts supplied by reference TRBV19 and TRBJ2-5, is DGGITQSPKYLFRKEGQNVTLSCEQNLNHDAMYWYRQDPGQGLRLIYYSQIVNDFQKGDIAEGYSVSREKKESFPLTVTSAQKNPTAFYLCASYYGERNRETQYFGPGTRLLVL.

This clonotype was seen many times. This chain uses TRBV12-3 or TRBV12-4 with TRBJ1-1; no clear D. The length of the CDR3 is 15 residues. V lost 3 bases to trimming and J lost 1 base, with 12 bases between them. The CDR3, as DNA: TGTGCCAGCAGTTTTATGGGTCGGACGAACACTGAAGCTTTCTTT. It specifies CASSFMGRTNTEAFF.

The table lists this clonotype with many counts. The rearrangement joins TRBV6-2 or TRBV6-3 to TRBJ2-3, with D perhaps being TRBD1 or TRBD2 (5 bases each). Deletions cut 4 bases from V and 6 bases from J, with 14 bases between. The germline V gene encodes CDR1 MNHEY and CDR2 SVGEGT. The CDR3 loop spans 14 amino acids. This chain's CDR3 is CASSFAGTTDTQYF. CDR3 DNA: TGTGCCAGCAGTTTCGCCGGGACCACGGATACGCAGTATTTT.